This T cell receptor beta chain is from a study of blood T cell repertoires in COVID-19. Study details: Whether acute or convalescent, the COVID-19 samples came from the United States, Italy and Spain. From T cells, B-cell-depleted T cells, or PBMCs came the material, which was cDNA or gDNA.

In the source study's methods: Amplification of reference gene primers was used by the study to estimate nucleated cell counts. Sequencing used immunoSEQ multiplex PCR; TCRdb keeps in-frame clones, though not all of them. V and J calls plus clone size are reproduced from that table; the DNA served to infer D and trimming. The sample includes roughly 100,000 clones, 65% to 90% of them seen just once. J was trimmed by 9 bases and V by 5 bases; bases with no gene match: 6. Germline CDR1 reads LGHDT; CDR2 reads YNNKEL (reference sequence). This CDR3 has 14 residues. This clonotype was obtained from an elderly man with acute or convalescent COVID-19. The sample comprised peripheral blood. The chain uses TRBV3-1 (or the pseudogene TRBV3-2) and TRBJ2-1; TRBD2 matches 11 bases. For the CDR3, the DNA is TGTGCCAGCAGCTCACTAGCGGGAGCGGGTGAGCAGTTCTTC. Translating it yields CASSSLAGAGEQFF.